This T cell receptor (beta chain) was found in a study of beta chain features in type 1 diabetes. As every portion of the isolated RNA was reverse transcribed, the sequencing read expressed TCRB transcripts. The assay was immunoSEQ multiplex PCR, and TCRdb's table has in-frame clones only and misses some. The data show 130,000 to 150,000 clones, around 9.3% seen once. Germline CDR1 and CDR2: SEHNR and FQNEAQ (reference sequence). V lost 5 bases and J lost 5; bases outside the gene matches: 12. This CDR3 is 16 amino acids long. This chain joins TRBV7-9 and TRBJ2-5, with 9 bases that match TRBD2. This TCR derives from a man between 18 and 29 years old in good health. The sample taken for sequencing was naive CD4+ T cells from blood. This CDR3 is CASSQPGLAGAETQYF. The CDR3 DNA is TGTGCCAGCAGCCAACCGGGACTAGCTGGGGCGGAGACCCAGTACTTC.